This T cell receptor (beta chain) was documented in a study of T cell responses to AZD1222 COVID-19 vaccine. This CDR3 is built from 17 residues. Sequencing used immunoSEQ multiplex PCR; TCRdb keeps in-frame clones, though not all of them. The record lists about 140,000 clones, of which the ten most abundant hold under 2.5%. The sequence came from an adult in good health. The J gene is TRBJ1-2, the V gene TRBV21-1; TRBD1, as called in the table, went unchecked against the DNA. TRBV21-1 is a pseudogene. The sequencing sample was made of peripheral blood. The CDR3 here is CASSKEGVRQVNYGYTF. The CDR3, as DNA: TGTGCCAGCAGCAAAGAAGGGGTGCGACAGGTCAACTATGGCTACACCTTC.